These T cell receptor beta chains were read from a single sample in a study of blood T cell repertoires in COVID-19. Sequencing used immunoSEQ multiplex PCR; TCRdb keeps in-frame clones, though not all of them. In the table there are roughly 50,000 clones, 65% to 90% of which are singletons. Sequenced input: peripheral blood. The receptors shown here come from a man between 65 and 85 years old with acute or convalescent COVID-19. Both conserved end residues are part of each CDR3. D genes are given only for firm matches. Some rows mark clone size as missing; the rest say once, few, many or name a class of expanded clone.

abundance	j_gene	d_gene	v_gene	CDR3aa	CDR3nt
NA	TRBJ1-2	NA	TRBV16	CASSPSQGQGYTF	TGTGCCAGCAGCCCTTCTCAGGGGCAGGGCTACACCTTC
few	TRBJ1-3	TRBD1	TRBV3-1/TRBV3-2	CASSLSPTGSLNTIYF	TGTGCCAGCAGCCTCTCCCCGACAGGGTCTTTGAACACCATATATTTT
NA	TRBJ1-1	TRBD1	TRBV6-2/TRBV6-3	CASSGQGMNTEAFF	TGTGCCAGCAGTGGACAGGGGATGAACACTGAAGCTTTCTTT
NA	TRBJ1-3	TRBD1	TRBV4-1	CASSLGTGGNTIYF	TGCGCCAGCAGCCTCGGGACAGGGGGAAACACCATATATTTT
NA	TRBJ2-5	TRBD1	TRBV9	CASSPHEGQGAETQYF	TGTGCCAGCAGCCCACACGAAGGACAGGGGGCAGAGACCCAGTACTTC
once	TRBJ1-2	TRBD1	TRBV7-9	CASSQAGNRGKGGYTF	TGTGCCAGCAGCCAGGCCGGGAACAGGGGAAAGGGTGGCTACACCTTC
NA	TRBJ1-1	NA	TRBV9	CASENLVESEGRGIFTEAFF	TGTGCCAGCGAAAATCTTGTGGAATCGGAGGGGAGGGGGATTTTCACTGAAGCTTTCTTT
once	TRBJ1-2	TRBD1	TRBV19	CASSPNRGTGYTF	TGTGCCAGTAGTCCAAACAGGGGGACTGGCTACACCTTC
NA	TRBJ1-2	NA	TRBV2	CASTGENYGYTF	TGTGCCAGCACAGGGGAGAACTATGGCTACACCTTC
NA	TRBJ2-7	NA	TRBV14	CASSQVIRPSYEQYF	TGTGCCAGCAGCCAAGTGATCAGGCCTTCCTACGAGCAGTACTTC
once	TRBJ1-1	NA	TRBV7-3	CASSPSTGTEAFF	TGTGCCAGCAGCCCTAGTACGGGGACTGAAGCTTTCTTT
NA	TRBJ1-2	NA	TRBV5-1	CASSPSTVNYGYTF	TGCGCCAGCAGCCCATCGACAGTCAACTATGGCTACACCTTC
NA	TRBJ1-2	NA	TRBV3-1/TRBV3-2	CASSKDQTGSSRNDYTF	TGTGCCAGCAGCAAAGATCAAACAGGGTCTTCCCGAAATGACTACACCTTC
NA	TRBJ2-3	TRBD2	TRBV6-4	CASSDPLLAGATDTQYF	TGTGCCAGCAGTGACCCGTTACTAGCGGGGGCCACAGATACGCAGTATTTT
NA	TRBJ2-5	TRBD1	TRBV28	CASSSPGTVQETQYF	TGTGCCAGCAGTTCCCCGGGGACAGTTCAAGAGACCCAGTACTTC
NA	TRBJ1-1	NA	TRBV7-2	CASSFGQSTEAFF	TGTGCCAGCAGCTTCGGACAGAGCACTGAAGCTTTCTTT
NA	TRBJ2-2	NA	TRBV5-1	CASSLDRAGRELFF	TGCGCCAGCAGCTTGGACAGGGCTGGTCGGGAGCTGTTTTTT
NA	TRBJ1-4	NA	TRBV4-3	CASSQDPQGFNEKLFF	TGCGCCAGCAGCCAAGATCCCCAGGGTTTTAATGAAAAACTGTTTTTT
few	TRBJ1-1	TRBD1	TRBV7-6	CASSLAPAGQGNTEAFF	TGTGCCAGCAGCTTAGCCCCCGCCGGACAGGGAAACACTGAAGCTTTCTTT
NA	TRBJ1-1	NA	TRBV9	CASSAHDRITEAFF	TGTGCCAGCAGTGCCCATGACAGAATCACTGAAGCTTTCTTT
NA	TRBJ2-7	TRBD2	TRBV4-1	CASSQHRLAGETTYEQYF	TGCGCCAGCAGCCAACATCGGCTAGCGGGAGAAACGACCTACGAGCAGTACTTC
once	TRBJ2-1	TRBD1	TRBV2	CARVKRQGHYNEQFF	TGTGCCAGGGTAAAAAGACAGGGGCACTACAATGAGCAGTTCTTC
NA	TRBJ2-3	TRBD2	TRBV4-2	CASSQDGRIGGAADTQYF	TGTGCCAGCAGCCAAGATGGTCGGATCGGGGGGGCCGCGGATACGCAGTATTTT
NA	TRBJ1-1	TRBD1	TRBV9	CASSSAGTATNTEAFF	TGTGCCAGCAGCTCGGCCGGGACAGCTACGAACACTGAAGCTTTCTTT
NA	TRBJ1-5	NA	TRBV4-2	CASSQDGDAGNQPQHF	TGTGCCAGCAGCCAAGATGGGGATGCGGGGAATCAGCCCCAGCATTTT
NA	TRBJ2-6	NA	TRBV12-3/TRBV12-4	CASTSGGANVLTF	TGTGCCAGCACTTCGGGTGGGGCCAACGTCCTGACTTTC
NA	TRBJ1-1	NA	TRBV29-1	CSVDRQVNTEAFF	TGCAGCGTTGACCGGCAGGTGAACACTGAAGCTTTCTTT
NA	TRBJ2-5	NA	TRBV7-3	CASSLISQETQYF	TGTGCCAGCAGCTTAATATCCCAAGAGACCCAGTACTTC
NA	TRBJ2-1	NA	TRBV6-6	CASSPGAGDTYNEQFF	TGTGCCAGCAGTCCCGGGGCAGGGGATACGTACAATGAGCAGTTCTTC
NA	TRBJ2-2	TRBD1	TRBV4-1	CASSRTGDRELFF	TGCGCCAGCAGCCGGACAGGGGACCGGGAGCTGTTTTTT
NA	TRBJ2-1	TRBD2	TRBV5-1	CASRPISGGYNEQFF	TGCGCCAGCAGACCAATTAGCGGGGGGTACAATGAGCAGTTCTTC
NA	TRBJ1-4	TRBD1	TRBV7-2	CASSLLPGQGREKLFF	TGTGCCAGCAGCTTACTTCCGGGACAGGGTAGAGAAAAACTGTTTTTT
NA	TRBJ1-3	NA	TRBV28	CASSPGGTGNTIYF	TGTGCCAGCAGCCCCGGAGGGACTGGAAACACCATATATTTT
NA	TRBJ1-6	TRBD1	TRBV5-4	CASSLGSTGSNSPLHF	TGTGCCAGCAGCTTGGGGTCGACAGGGTCTAATTCACCCCTCCACTTT
NA	TRBJ2-4	NA	TRBV12-3/TRBV12-4	CASRPQGLTIQYF	TGTGCCAGCAGACCCCAGGGCCTTACCATTCAGTACTTC
NA	TRBJ1-1	NA	TRBV6-6	CASSYTLLQGTEAFF	TGTGCCAGCAGTTACACGCTGCTACAGGGAACTGAAGCTTTCTTT
once	TRBJ1-2	NA	TRBV2	CASSGDASRNYGYTF	TGTGCCAGCAGCGGAGACGCCTCCAGAAACTATGGCTACACCTTC
NA	TRBJ2-1	TRBD1	TRBV11-2	CASSPLGQGAYNEQFF	TGTGCCAGCAGCCCATTGGGACAGGGGGCGTACAATGAGCAGTTCTTC
NA	TRBJ2-1	TRBD2	TRBV11-2	CASSLGASGSAYNEQFF	TGTGCCAGCAGCTTAGGGGCTAGCGGGAGCGCCTACAATGAGCAGTTCTTC
once	TRBJ2-2	TRBD1	TRBV7-2	CASRQGASNTGELFF	TGTGCCAGCAGACAGGGGGCTTCGAACACCGGGGAGCTGTTTTTT
NA	TRBJ1-1	NA	TRBV13	CASSHRVNTEAFF	TGTGCCAGCAGCCACAGGGTTAACACTGAAGCTTTCTTT
NA	TRBJ1-5	NA	TRBV6-5	CASSKDRNSNQPQHF	TGTGCCAGCAGCAAGGACAGAAATAGCAATCAGCCCCAGCATTTT
once	TRBJ1-5	NA	TRBV27	CASSSLGQINQPQHF	TGTGCCAGCAGTTCCCTCGGACAGATCAATCAGCCCCAGCATTTT
NA	TRBJ1-1	NA	TRBV10-3	CAISERGKGETEAFF	TGTGCCATCAGTGAGAGGGGGAAGGGGGAAACTGAAGCTTTCTTT
NA	TRBJ2-7	TRBD1	TRBV9	CASSVDRGLKEQYF	TGTGCCAGCAGCGTGGACAGGGGGCTAAAAGAGCAGTACTTC
NA	TRBJ2-1	NA	TRBV27	CASSSNTGGANEQFF	TGTGCCAGCAGTTCCAACACCGGAGGTGCCAATGAGCAGTTCTTC
NA	TRBJ2-3	TRBD1	TRBV5-8	CASSFIPGGRTDTQYF	TGTGCCAGCAGCTTTATCCCAGGGGGAAGGACAGATACGCAGTATTTT
NA	TRBJ2-1	NA	TRBV5-1	CASSLEPGSYNEQFF	TGCGCCAGCAGCTTGGAGCCAGGATCCTACAATGAGCAGTTCTTC